This T cell receptor beta chain came from a study of cytomegalovirus exposure and HLA in healthy donors. Study-wide background: Both the 120 validation repertoires and the 666 first-cohort repertoires used the same platform, as reported by a later analysis.

The data were produced by immunoSEQ multiplex PCR, yet TCRdb's version contains in-frame clones alone and is incomplete. The table lists 50,000 to 80,000 clones, more than 85% of them singletons, with approximately 1.5% in the top ten. V lost 3 bases to trimming and J lost 0 bases, with 8 bases between them. From germline, CDR1 is SGHDT and CDR2 YYEEEE. This CDR3 is built from 14 residues. This receptor was taken from a woman between 18 and 29 years old in good health and CMV-seronegative. The chain combines TRBV5-6 with TRBJ2-3, with D possibly matching TRBD1 (5 bases). The material sequenced was PBMCs. CDR3 bases: TGTGCCAGCAGCTGGGGCCCTAGCACAGATACGCAGTATTTT. Its protein product is CASSWGPSTDTQYF. The full variable domain, its missing parts supplied by reference TRBV5-6 and TRBJ2-3, is DAGVTQSPTHLIKTRGQQVTLRCSPKSGHDTVSWYQQALGQGPQFIFQYYEEEERQRGNFPDRFSGHQFPNYSSELNVNALLLGDSALYLCASSWGPSTDTQYFGPGTRLTVL.